This T cell receptor (beta chain) was identified during a study of beta chain features in type 1 diabetes. General study results and limits: Among patients with Type 1 diabetes, TCRB CDR3s were moderately but significantly shorter in every one of the four CD4+ subsets. VDJ junctions sequenced from type 1 diabetes patients showed fewer insertions and more deletions. Any HLA type influence on TCRB rearrangement was left unresolved here.

Trimming shortened V by 0 bases and J by 4 bases, and 12 bases separated the two germline ends. CDR1 is GTSNPN, CDR2 SVGIG, per germline (reference sequence). The CDR3 contains 14 residues. To note about this clone: The target antigen is unknown.

Since all of the isolated RNA was reverse transcribed, expressed TCRB transcripts were what got sequenced. The assay was immunoSEQ multiplex PCR, and TCRdb's table has in-frame clones only and misses some. The table has about 710,000 clones, over 13% seen once; the top ten hold roughly 0.04%. V gene TRBV30 combines with J gene TRBJ1-1; D is unresolved. The TCR sequence derives from a man aged 18 to 30 with type 1 diabetes. The specimen was naive CD4+ T cells from blood. In DNA, the CDR3 is TGTGCCTGGAGTGTAGGCGGCAGCGCCACTGAAGCTTTCTTT. Translated, it gives CAWSVGGSATEAFF.